These 17 T cell receptor beta chains originate from one sample sequenced in a study of cytomegalovirus exposure and HLA in healthy donors. The PCR used 60 Vbeta and 13 Jbeta primers. The repertoire was sequenced with immunoSEQ multiplex PCR; TCRdb's copy has only in-frame clones and lacks some. This repertoire comprises around 50,000 clones; its ten largest clones make up 9.5% to 11%. The sequenced material came from PBMCs. The receptors were sampled from a woman aged 45-65 years in good health and CMV-seropositive.

The chain joins TRBV18 to TRBJ1-1, with 10 bases that match TRBD1. Unmatched junction bases numbered 9, after V lost 4 bases and J lost 4 bases. CDR3 length: 16 residues. CDR1 and CDR2 from the germline V gene are KGHSH and LQKENI. This CDR3 is CASSQLGTGASTEAFF. The CDR3 DNA is TGTGCCAGCTCACAATTAGGGACAGGGGCGAGCACTGAAGCTTTCTTT.

The chain links TRBV4-1 to TRBJ1-1; 7 nucleotides align to TRBD1. This CDR3 is 15 amino acids long. With 3 bases clipped from V and 1 base from J, the junction kept 5 bases outside the gene matches. Per germline, CDR1 MGHRA and CDR2 YSYEKL. The chain's CDR3 is CASSQVTGTNTEAFF. The CDR3 bases are TGCGCCAGCAGCCAGGTGACAGGGACGAACACTGAAGCTTTCTTT.

This sequence joins TRBV28 and TRBJ2-1, with TRBD2 as a possible D gene (5 bases). Germline V gene lookup returns CDR1 MDHEN and CDR2 SYDVKM. The CDR3 totals 13 residues. The V gene lost 7 bases and the J gene lost 5 bases, with 12 bases spanning the gap. The CDR3 DNA is TGTGCCAGCATCGAGGCCGGGGACAATGAGCAGTTCTTC. Amino acid sequence: CASIEAGDNEQFF. Full variable domain (remainder filled in from reference TRBV28 and TRBJ2-1): DVKVTQSSRYLVKRTGEKVFLECVQDMDHENMFWYRQDPGLGLRLIYFSYDVKMKEKGDIPEGYSVSREKKERFSLILESASTNQTSMYLCASIEAGDNEQFFGPGTRLTVL.

This sequence joins TRBV5-1 and TRBJ1-1; TRBD1 agrees at 8 bases. Germline loops: CDR1 SGHRS, CDR2 YFSETQ. The J segment lost 0 bases and the V segment lost 3 bases, leaving 7 bases of the junction unmatched. The CDR3 is made up of 16 amino acids. The CDR3 reads CASSSRTGSMNTEAFF. DNA for the CDR3: TGCGCCAGCAGCTCCCGGACAGGGAGCATGAACACTGAAGCTTTCTTT.

CDR3 sequence (DNA): TGTGCCTGGAGTTTTGTTATGGGGGCCTACGAGCAGTACTTC. Translated: CAWSFVMGAYEQYF. The V and J genes are TRBV30 and TRBJ2-5; D possibly uses TRBD1 or TRBD2 (5 bases each). TRBJ2-7 matches the DNA end more closely, so the J call is doubtful. The length of the CDR3 is 14 residues. Germline-derived CDR1 and CDR2 are GTSNPN and SVGIG (reference sequence).

The chain carries TRBV19 and TRBJ2-1; D is perhaps TRBD1 (6 bases). CDR1 is LNHDA, CDR2 SQIVND, per germline (reference sequence). Trimming removed 9 bases from V and 7 bases from J, with 22 bases in between. The CDR3 runs to 15 residues. The CDR3 sequence is CASRRQDSVGNEQFF. The CDR3 DNA sequence: TGTGCCAGCCGGAGGCAGGACAGTGTGGGTAATGAGCAGTTCTTC.

The rearrangement joins TRBV28 to TRBJ2-2; 9 positions match TRBD1. The CDR3 loop spans 16 amino acids. CDR1 and CDR2 from the germline V gene are MDHEN and SYDVKM. V lost 5 bases and J lost 3; bases outside the gene matches: 7. CDR3 in DNA: TGTGCCAGCAGTGTCTCGGGACAGGGATACACCGGGGAGCTGTTTTTT. It codes for CASSVSGQGYTGELFF.

The J gene is TRBJ1-2, the V gene TRBV7-6; 7 bases map to TRBD1. This CDR3 contains 14 residues. With 5 bases clipped from V and 2 bases from J, the junction kept 5 bases outside the gene matches. CDR1 and CDR2 from the germline V gene are SGHVS and FNYEAQ. CDR3 in DNA: TGTGCCAGCAGCGCAGGGGGGTACAACTATGGCTACACCTTC. Protein sequence: CASSAGGYNYGYTF.

J is TRBJ2-7 and V is TRBV5-1; maybe TRBD2 (5 bases). Trimming stripped 0 bases from V and 1 base from J, with 14 bases between. Germline CDR1 reads SGHRS; CDR2 reads YFSETQ. This CDR3 spans 16 amino acids. The CDR3 DNA sequence: TGCGCCAGCAGCTTGGGGAGGTCTACCTTTTCCTACGAGCAGTACTTC. Translation: CASSLGRSTFSYEQYF.

This chain links TRBV25-1 with TRBJ1-1; D call uncertain. There are 13 residues in the CDR3. Trimming pared 7 bases from V and 0 bases from J, leaving 9 bases between. Germline assignment: CDR1 MGHDK and CDR2 SYGVNS. The CDR3 here is CASTGNLNTEAFF. CDR3 in DNA: TGTGCCAGCACCGGGAACCTGAACACTGAAGCTTTCTTT.

The chain joins TRBV10-2 to TRBJ2-7; 7 nucleotides align to TRBD2. CDR3 length: 13 amino acids. The V gene end was trimmed by 7 bases and the J gene end by 0 bases; junction bases not matched to a gene: 3. CDR1 and CDR2 (germline): WSHSY, SAAADI. The CDR3 DNA reads TGCGCCAGCAAGGGAGGGAGCTCCTACGAGCAGTACTTC. It encodes CASKGGSSYEQYF.

This chain uses TRBV7-6 with TRBJ2-2; TRBD1 matches at 7 bases. This CDR3 has 17 amino acids. The junction had 8 bases not matched to a gene; V was cut back by 4 bases and J by 0 bases. Germline CDR1 SGHVS, CDR2 FNYEAQ. The DNA of the CDR3 is TGTGCCAGCAGCTCGGGACAGATAAGTTCGAACACCGGGGAGCTGTTTTTT. Its translation is CASSSGQISSNTGELFF.

The chain joins TRBV5-1 to TRBJ1-4, with a possible D match to TRBD1 (6 bases). V was pared by 0 bases and J by 3 bases, with 15 bases between. The germline CDR1 and CDR2 sequences are SGHRS and YFSETQ. The length of the CDR3 is 17 residues. As DNA, the CDR3 is TGCGCCAGCAGCTTGGCTGCAGATGGGGGCCCTAATGAAAAACTGTTTTTT. It yields the protein CASSLAADGGPNEKLFF.

A note on this clone: This specimen includes other DNA sequences encoding the same CDR3. The rearrangement uses TRBV7-2 and TRBJ1-1; no definite D call. Germline V lookup: CDR1 SGHTA, CDR2 FQGNSA. The length of the CDR3 is 13 residues. Trimming cost V 0 bases and J 6 bases, with 8 bases left between them. The DNA for the CDR3 is TGTGCCAGCAGCTTAGCCCGGGGAGCTGAAGCTTTCTTT. It is translated as CASSLARGAEAFF. Based on the CDR3 plus reference TRBV7-2 and TRBJ1-1, the full variable domain is GAGVSQSPSNKVTEKGKDVELRCDPISGHTALYWYRQSLGQGLEFLIYFQGNSAPDKSGLPSDRFSAERTGGSVSTLTIQRTQQEDSAVYLCASSLARGAEAFFGQGTRLTVV.

The chain combines TRBV18 with TRBJ1-1, with 7 nucleotides matching TRBD1. Trimming cost V 3 bases and J 2 bases; bases outside gene matches: 6. The CDR3 consists of 15 residues. The germline gives CDR1 KGHSH, CDR2 LQKENI. The CDR3 sequence is CASSPGAGGNTEAFF. The CDR3 DNA reads as TGTGCCAGCTCACCGGGGGCAGGGGGAAACACTGAAGCTTTCTTT.

J is TRBJ1-4 and V is TRBV6-5; D is possibly TRBD1 (6 bases). V was cut by 4 bases and J by 2 bases, with 11 bases left in between. CDR1 is MNHEY, CDR2 SVGAGI, per germline. CDR3 length: 15 amino acids. CDR3 coding DNA: TGTGCCAGCAGTTCGTTGGGGGCTACTAATGAAAAACTGTTTTTT. Encoded protein: CASSSLGATNEKLFF.

The rearrangement joins TRBV6-5 to TRBJ2-7; D call uncertain. This CDR3 region has 15 residues. Germline lookup yields CDR1 MNHEY and CDR2 SVGAGI. The V end was cut by 1 base, the J end by 1 base, with 11 bases between. In DNA form, the CDR3 reads TGTGCCAGCAGTTACTTGGGCTCGATTTCCTACGAGCAGTACTTC. It translates to CASSYLGSISYEQYF.